The 3 T cell receptor beta chains reported below all come from one sample, sequenced in a study of blood T cell repertoires in COVID-19 (dated by TCRdb to the early 2020s). Library preparation used the immunoSEQ multiplex PCR assay. TCRdb took over this immuneACCESS table, retaining in-frame rearrangements with V and J assigned. Such tables are incomplete; in checked studies, under half of the missing clones stem from an unresolved V gene, and the remainder is unexplained. Within this sample are around 20,000 clones, with about 88% of them counted one time only. The top ten hold approximately 11% of the sample. Specimen: peripheral blood. The receptors here all came from a human donor in a cohort sampled during active COVID-19.

This clone was seen more than once but under ten times. This sequence joins TRBV3-1 (or the pseudogene TRBV3-2) and TRBJ2-3; 7 bases are shared with TRBD2. Germline CDR1 reads LGHDT; CDR2 reads YNNKEL (reference sequence). This CDR3 is 16 amino acids long. V lost 1 base to trimming and J lost 3 bases; unmatched junction nucleotides: 7. Here the CDR3 reads CASSQGVSGFTDTQYF. In DNA form, the CDR3 reads TGTGCCAGCAGCCAAGGCGTTAGCGGGTTTACAGATACGCAGTATTTT.

The gene calls are TRBV6-2 or TRBV6-3 and TRBJ2-3; D unresolved. Germline loops: CDR1 MNHEY, CDR2 SVGEGT. Deletions cut 0 bases from V and 0 bases from J, with 4 bases between. The CDR3 is 14 residues long. The CDR3 loop is CASSYSTSTDTQYF. Here the CDR3 DNA reads TGTGCCAGCAGTTACTCGACTAGCACAGATACGCAGTATTTT.

This rearrangement joins TRBV19 to TRBJ1-5, with TRBD1 identical over 10 bases. Looked up from germline, CDR1 is LNHDA and CDR2 is SQIVND (reference sequence). The CDR3 sequence is 16 residues long. V was clipped by 0 bases and J by 6 bases; unmatched bases: 5. The CDR3 nucleotides read TGTGCCAGTAGTATAGAGCCGGGACAGGGGATTCAGCCCCAGCATTTT. Translating it yields CASSIEPGQGIQPQHF.